A selection of T cell receptor beta chains follows, all from one sample in a study of T cell repertoires in cytomegalovirus infection. TCRdb called the reads again in MiXCR, with one record for every CDR3 protein. In the table there are approximately 750,000 distinct CDR3 sequences, under 40% of which are singletons. Sequencing was performed on PBMCs. Receptors were obtained from a human donor in good health (CMV status not recorded). Some clones in this sample may be carry-over from other donors' samples. The CDR3 runs from the conserved cysteine through the conserved F or W. Fields, in order: J gene, V gene, clone size, D gene, CDR3 protein, CDR3 DNA. The D gene is left open where the match is weak. Part of the rows lack a size; the others show once, few, many or a class for expanded clones.

TRBJ1-5 TRBV7-2 - - CASSDWQGRNPPQHF TGTGCCAGCAGCGATTGGCAGGGGCGCAATCCGCCCCAGCATTTT
TRBJ2-1 TRBV7-6 few - CASSVTEGPAYEQFF TGTGCCAGCAGCGTGACAGAGGGACCCGCGTATGAGCAGTTCTTC
TRBJ1-1 TRBV28 - - CASIRGRGGRSTEAFF TGTGCCAGCATCCGCGGACGTGGAGGGCGATCGACTGAAGCTTTCTTT
TRBJ1-3 TRBV10-3 - - CAISDPRYSGNTIYF TGTGCCATCAGTGACCCCCGTTACTCTGGAAACACCATATATTTT
TRBJ1-2 TRBV4-1 few - CASSQATQDYYGYTF TGCGCCAGCAGCCAGGCAACACAGGACTACTATGGCTACACCTTC
TRBJ1-2 TRBV19 many - CASSIDRQVYGYTF TGTGCCAGTAGTATAGATCGACAGGTCTATGGCTACACCTTC
TRBJ1-3 TRBV7-2 - - CASSPARRSGNTIYF TGTGCCAGCAGCCCTGCGAGAAGGTCTGGAAACACCATATATTTT
TRBJ1-1 TRBV7-9 - TRBD1 CASSFDSRTGVNTEAFF TGTGCCAGCAGCTTCGACTCCCGGACAGGGGTGAACACTGAAGCTTTCTTT
TRBJ2-5 TRBV5-1 - TRBD2 CASTPGGQETQYF TGCGCCAGCACCCCGGGGGGCCAAGAGACCCAGTACTTC
TRBJ2-3 TRBV10-3 few TRBD1 CAISELGQEDAQYF TGTGCCATCAGTGAGCTCGGACAGGAGGACGCGCAGTATTTT